Listed here are 12 T cell receptor beta chains from one sample, sequenced in a study of OX40 agonist ivuxolimab in advanced cancers. This table comes from immunoSEQ multiplex PCR, and its TCRdb copy is limited to in-frame clones, with some not included. This table has about 48,000 clones, roughly 91% appearing once. The sample here was CD4+ or CD8+ T cells sorted from blood, taken in a trial of the OX40 agonist ivuxolimab. These receptors were obtained from an adult with an advanced solid tumor such as melanoma, head and neck, liver or kidney cancer.

This clone ranks as medium-sized. V usage is TRBV19 and J usage is TRBJ2-1, with TRBD2 identical over 7 bases. The V segment lost 4 bases and the J segment 2 bases; nucleotides outside the gene matches: 5. Germline CDR1 and CDR2: LNHDA and SQIVND (reference sequence). CDR3 length: 15 residues. This chain's CDR3 is CASSKGGSTYNEQFF. The CDR3 region has the DNA TGTGCCAGTAGTAAGGGCGGGAGCACCTACAATGAGCAGTTCTTC.

This chain joins TRBV7-8 and TRBJ2-7; possibly TRBD2 for D (7 bases). V was trimmed by 8 bases and J by 4 bases, leaving 9 bases between them. CDR3 length equals 11 residues. Looked up from germline, CDR1 is SGHVS and CDR2 is FQNEAQ. The CDR3 DNA sequence: TGTGCCAGCGAGGGGGGGTACGAGCAGTACTTC. Translation: CASEGGYEQYF.

V usage is TRBV18 and J usage is TRBJ2-2; D is tentatively TRBD1 or TRBD2 (5 bases each). The CDR3 covers 16 residues. V shed 6 bases and J shed 0 bases, with 14 bases lying between them. CDR1 is KGHSH, CDR2 LQKENI, per germline. CDR3 in DNA: TGTGCCAGCTCTCCCCGGGACCTATCGAACACCGGGGAGCTGTTTTTT. This encodes CASSPRDLSNTGELFF. Full variable domain (missing parts from reference TRBV18 and TRBJ2-2): NAGVMQNPRHLVRRRGQEARLRCSPMKGHSHVYWYRQLPEEGLKFMVYLQKENIIDESGMPKERFSAEFPKEGPSILRIQQVVRGDSAAYFCASSPRDLSNTGELFFGEGSRLTVL.

J is TRBJ2-7 and V is TRBV6-5; the match to TRBD2 covers 8 bases. Germline V gives CDR1 MNHEY, CDR2 SVGAGI. J gave up 1 base and V 4 bases, and 3 bases lay outside the gene matches. The CDR3 is 14 amino acids. This CDR3 reads CASSLSGGSYEQYF. The CDR3, as DNA: TGTGCCAGCAGTTTAAGCGGGGGATCCTACGAGCAGTACTTC.

CDR3 loop: CASSQDSGVSYEQYF. CDR3 coding DNA: TGCGCCAGCAGCCAAGATTCGGGGGTCTCCTACGAGCAGTACTTC. The chain recombines TRBV4-1 with TRBJ2-7, with D maybe TRBD2 (6 bases). The CDR3 extends over 15 amino acids. The V end lost 0 bases, the J end lost 0 bases, and 9 bases lay between the germline ends. Per germline, CDR1 MGHRA and CDR2 YSYEKL.

The chain is built from TRBV10-1 and TRBJ2-5; tentative D call: TRBD2 (5 bases). The CDR3 runs to 16 residues. Germline V gene lookup returns CDR1 WNHNN and CDR2 SYGVQD (reference sequence). Deletions cut 1 base from V and 5 bases from J, with 17 bases between. DNA for the CDR3: TGCGCCAGCAGTGAGTACACTCTAGGAGGTTTGGAGACCCAGTACTTC. Translating it yields CASSEYTLGGLETQYF.

The chain links TRBV7-9 to TRBJ2-1, with TRBD2 identical over 15 bases. There are 15 residues in the CDR3. The J segment lost 8 bases and the V segment lost 5 bases, leaving 4 bases of the junction unmatched. The V gene's germline CDR1 is SEHNR and CDR2 FQNEAQ (reference sequence). The CDR3 coding sequence is TGTGCCAGCAGCCATAGGACTAGCGGGAGGGATGAGCAGTTCTTC. It codes for CASSHRTSGRDEQFF.

The J gene is TRBJ1-3, the V gene TRBV7-9; D is unresolved. The CDR3 runs 12 residues. V was trimmed by 5 bases and J by 2 bases, leaving 4 bases between them. Germline CDR1 SEHNR, CDR2 FQNEAQ (reference sequence). In DNA form, the CDR3 reads TGTGCCAGCAGCCCGACTGGAAACACCATATATTTT. Encoded protein: CASSPTGNTIYF. The variable domain in full, with the rest retrieved from reference TRBV7-9 and TRBJ1-3, is DTGVSQNPRHKITKRGQNVTFRCDPISEHNRLYWYRQTLGQGPEFLTYFQNEAQLEKSRLLSDRFSAERPKGSFSTLEIQRTEQGDSAMYLCASSPTGNTIYFGEGSWLTVV.

This chain joins TRBV27 and TRBJ2-3; D not certain. Germline-derived CDR1 and CDR2 are MNHEY and SMNVEV (reference sequence). V was trimmed by 2 bases and J by 4 bases, leaving 10 bases between them. The CDR3 sequence is 14 residues long. CDR3 amino acids: CASSLGPISDTQYF. The CDR3 bases are TGTGCCAGCAGTTTAGGACCAATTTCAGATACGCAGTATTTT.

The V and J genes are TRBV5-6 and TRBJ2-2, with D possibly TRBD1 on 7 matching bases. Per the germline V gene, CDR1 is SGHDT and CDR2 is YYEEEE. Trimming took 6 bases from V and 6 from J, leaving 21 bases between them. The CDR3 consists of 16 residues. The chain's CDR3 is CASIEWGDSRPGELFF. For the CDR3, the DNA is TGTGCCAGCATCGAATGGGGGGACAGTCGTCCCGGGGAGCTGTTTTTT.

The V gene is TRBV19, the J gene TRBJ2-5, with 7 bases that match TRBD2. The V gene end was trimmed by 8 bases and the J gene end by 1 base; junction bases not matched to a gene: 10. Germline CDR1 LNHDA, CDR2 SQIVND (reference sequence). The CDR3 consists of 15 residues. The CDR3 coding sequence is TGTGCCAGTTCCTACGGGGGGAGATCCCAAGAGACCCAGTACTTC. Protein product: CASSYGGRSQETQYF.

The chain links TRBV4-1 to TRBJ2-1; TRBD1 is a possible D gene (5 bases). The V and J ends lost 1 base and 4 bases respectively, with 14 bases between them. CDR1 is MGHRA, CDR2 YSYEKL, per germline. The CDR3 is 16 residues long. CDR3 in amino acids: CASSQAGLGDYNEQFF. CDR3 DNA: TGCGCCAGCAGCCAAGCGGGCCTAGGGGATTACAATGAGCAGTTCTTC.